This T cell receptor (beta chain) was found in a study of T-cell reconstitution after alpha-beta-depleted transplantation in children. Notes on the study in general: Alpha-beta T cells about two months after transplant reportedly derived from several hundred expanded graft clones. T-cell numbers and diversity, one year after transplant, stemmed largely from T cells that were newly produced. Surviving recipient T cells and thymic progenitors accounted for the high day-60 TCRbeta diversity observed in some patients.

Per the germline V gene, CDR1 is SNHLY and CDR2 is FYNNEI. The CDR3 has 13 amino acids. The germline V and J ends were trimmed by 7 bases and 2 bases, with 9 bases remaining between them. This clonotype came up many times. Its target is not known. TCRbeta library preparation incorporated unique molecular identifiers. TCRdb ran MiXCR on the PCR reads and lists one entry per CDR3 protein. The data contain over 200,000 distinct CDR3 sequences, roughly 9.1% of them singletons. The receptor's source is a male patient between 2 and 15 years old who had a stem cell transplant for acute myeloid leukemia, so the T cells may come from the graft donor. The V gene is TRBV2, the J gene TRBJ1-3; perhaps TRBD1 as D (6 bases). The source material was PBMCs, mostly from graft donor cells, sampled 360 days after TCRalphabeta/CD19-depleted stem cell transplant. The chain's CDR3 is CASISGAGNTIYF. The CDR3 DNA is TGTGCCAGCATCTCAGGGGCTGGAAACACCATATATTTT.